The clone carrying this T cell receptor (beta chain) was observed a handful of times. This entry belongs to a study of beta chain features in type 1 diabetes. As every portion of the isolated RNA was reverse transcribed, the sequencing read expressed TCRB transcripts. Data came from immunoSEQ multiplex PCR; TCRdb stores just in-frame clones and leaves some out. This sample carries about 900,000 clones, about a sixth of them seen once, and the ten largest clones take 0.02% to 0.03%. The V and J ends lost 1 base and 0 bases, in that order; junction bases with no gene match: 4. CDR3 length: 16 amino acids. Germline-derived CDR1 and CDR2 are SGHDN and FVKESK.

Input material: naive CD4+ T cells from blood. V gene TRBV14 combines with J gene TRBJ2-3, with TRBD2 identical over 7 bases. This receptor was taken from a woman aged 18-29 years in good health. CDR3 DNA: TGTGCCAGCAGCCAAGTGGCGGGAGTGAGCACAGATACGCAGTATTTT. Its protein product is CASSQVAGVSTDTQYF.